Listed below are T cell receptor beta chains from one sample, sequenced in a study of cytomegalovirus exposure and HLA in healthy donors. The table came from immunoSEQ multiplex PCR; TCRdb's copy has only in-frame clones and leaves some out. Of some 180,000 clones in the sample, 75% to 85% were seen once. The sample comprised PBMCs. Every receptor here comes from a woman aged 55-69 years in good health and CMV-seropositive. Both conserved end residues are part of each CDR3. Each record gives: clone size, V gene, J gene, D gene, CDR3 protein, CDR3 DNA. The D gene is left open where the match is weak. Some rows mark clone size as missing; the rest say once, few, many or name a class of expanded clone.

-	TRBV6-6	TRBJ2-7	TRBD1	CASRAGTESYEQYF	TGTGCCAGCAGGGCCGGGACAGAGTCCTACGAGCAGTACTTC
-	TRBV5-4	TRBJ2-3	-	CASSLGQGSTDTQYF	TGTGCCAGCAGCTTGGGGCAGGGAAGCACAGATACGCAGTATTTT
-	TRBV11-3	TRBJ2-3	-	CASSLGKAGALTDTQYF	TGTGCCAGCAGCTTAGGGAAAGCTGGGGCTCTCACAGATACGCAGTATTTT
-	TRBV5-4	TRBJ1-1	-	CAYQAPEGITEAFF	TGTGCCTACCAAGCGCCCGAAGGAATAACTGAAGCTTTCTTT
-	TRBV7-9	TRBJ1-2	TRBD1	CASSSVTGAEAYGYTF	TGTGCCAGCAGCTCCGTAACAGGGGCTGAGGCCTATGGCTACACCTTC
-	TRBV6-1	TRBJ1-3	TRBD1	CASVTGQRNTIYF	TGTGCCAGCGTGACAGGGCAGCGAAACACCATATATTTT
few	TRBV5-5	TRBJ1-4	-	CASSLGVQDYEKLFF	TGTGCCAGCAGCTTGGGTGTACAGGATTATGAAAAACTGTTTTTT
few	TRBV7-8	TRBJ2-1	TRBD2	CASSLVQPSGGAYNEQFF	TGTGCCAGCAGCTTAGTCCAGCCAAGCGGGGGGGCCTACAATGAGCAGTTCTTC
-	TRBV2	TRBJ1-5	-	CASSLQGRGQPQHF	TGTGCCAGCAGCCTACAGGGTAGGGGTCAGCCCCAGCATTTT
-	TRBV28	TRBJ2-4	TRBD1	CASSRTGQGAIAANIQYF	TGTGCCAGCAGTCGGACTGGACAGGGTGCTATAGCTGCAAACATTCAGTACTTC
once	TRBV4-2	TRBJ1-5	-	CASSQESQGNQPQHF	TGTGCCAGCAGCCAAGAATCACAGGGCAATCAGCCCCAGCATTTT
once	TRBV27	TRBJ2-7	-	CASSSGLPPAQGRSEQYF	TGTGCCAGCAGTTCAGGGCTTCCTCCTGCGCAGGGGAGAAGCGAGCAGTACTTC
-	TRBV30	TRBJ2-1	TRBD2	CAWVREGGLEFEQFF	TGTGCCTGGGTAAGGGAGGGCGGCCTGGAGTTTGAGCAGTTCTTC
-	TRBV5-1	TRBJ2-5	-	CASSLGEAETQYF	TGCGCCAGCAGCTTGGGTGAGGCGGAGACCCAGTACTTC
once	TRBV4-1	TRBJ2-4	-	CASSQDRGQSLAKNSQYF	TGCGCCAGCAGCCAAGATCGGGGACAGTCACTAGCCAAAAACAGTCAGTACTTC
-	TRBV9	TRBJ2-1	TRBD2	CASSVGAGDFNEQFF	TGTGCCAGCAGCGTAGGGGCGGGAGATTTCAATGAGCAGTTCTTC
-	TRBV9	TRBJ2-1	TRBD2	CASSVAGVARDEQFF	TGTGCCAGCAGCGTCGCGGGAGTCGCGAGAGATGAGCAGTTCTTC
-	TRBV10-3	TRBJ1-1	TRBD1	CAISDPGTGGTEAFF	TGTGCCATCAGTGACCCCGGGACAGGGGGAACTGAAGCTTTCTTT
-	TRBV6-5	TRBJ1-2	-	CASRSKRGYTF	TGTGCCAGCCGTTCTAAGAGGGGCTACACCTTC
once	TRBV6-5	TRBJ2-3	TRBD2	CASSFSSGLPDTQYF	TGTGCCAGCAGTTTCTCTAGCGGTCTCCCAGATACGCAGTATTTT
-	TRBV7-2	TRBJ2-1	-	CASSFKGGNEQFF	TGTGCCAGCAGCTTTAAGGGGGGGAATGAGCAGTTCTTC
-	TRBV2	TRBJ2-1	-	CASSMEEVSYNEQFF	TGTGCCAGCAGTATGGAGGAGGTCTCCTACAATGAGCAGTTCTTC
-	TRBV4-1	TRBJ2-1	-	CASSPTPGLIYEQFF	TGCGCCAGCAGCCCTACCCCCGGACTAATCTATGAGCAGTTCTTC
-	TRBV7-9	TRBJ1-5	-	CASSLSQGEQPQHF	TGTGCCAGCAGCTTATCACAGGGAGAACAGCCCCAGCATTTT
-	TRBV30	TRBJ1-2	TRBD1	CAWSLNRGANGYTF	TGTGCCTGGAGCCTAAACAGGGGGGCCAATGGCTACACCTTC
once	TRBV30	TRBJ1-5	-	CAWSTRGRGNQPQHF	TGTGCCTGGAGTACCCGGGGTAGAGGCAATCAGCCCCAGCATTTT
-	TRBV28	TRBJ2-2	-	CASSFQTGELFF	TGTGCCAGCAGTTTCCAAACCGGGGAGCTGTTTTTT
few	TRBV29-1	TRBJ1-2	-	CSGATANYGYTF	TGCAGCGGTGCGACAGCTAACTATGGCTACACCTTC
-	TRBV28	TRBJ2-5	TRBD1	CASSPWTGDTQYF	TGTGCCAGCAGTCCGTGGACAGGGGATACCCAGTACTTC
-	TRBV9	TRBJ1-2	-	CASSPRNRAYGYTF	TGTGCCAGCAGCCCAAGAAACAGGGCCTATGGCTACACCTTC
-	TRBV28	TRBJ1-4	TRBD1	CASSLLQGVREKLFF	TGTGCCAGCAGTTTACTACAGGGGGTAAGGGAAAAACTGTTTTTT
-	TRBV2	TRBJ2-2	TRBD2	CASMALAGLTRITGELFF	TGTGCCAGCATGGCCCTAGCGGGTCTTACTCGTATCACCGGGGAGCTGTTTTTT
-	TRBV19	TRBJ2-7	TRBD2	CASSQVSGSNEQYF	TGTGCCAGTAGCCAAGTTAGCGGGAGTAACGAGCAGTACTTC
-	TRBV25-1	TRBJ1-1	TRBD1	CASSSLGTGPNTEAFF	TGTGCCAGCAGTTCTTTGGGGACAGGGCCTAACACTGAAGCTTTCTTT